The 10 T cell receptor beta chains in this list originate from one sample, sequenced in a study of cytomegalovirus exposure and HLA in healthy donors. The PCR ran on 60 Vbeta and 13 Jbeta primers. Produced via immunoSEQ multiplex PCR; TCRdb's table is partial and in-frame only. The data contain around 180,000 clones, about 80% of them singletons. The sequencing input was PBMCs. All receptors come from a woman aged 30 to 39 in good health and CMV-seropositive.

This clone came up a few times. This sequence joins TRBV11-3 and TRBJ2-3; 7 bases map to TRBD2. The CDR3 totals 16 residues. J gave up 1 base and V 4 bases, and 8 bases lay outside the gene matches. CDR1 is SGHNT, CDR2 YENEEA, per germline. CDR3 region: CASSSPSSGRTDTQYF. CDR3 nucleotide sequence: TGTGCCAGCAGCTCCCCTTCTAGCGGACGCACAGATACGCAGTATTTT.

The chain carries TRBV28 and TRBJ2-5, with TRBD2 identical over 7 bases. Germline-derived CDR1 and CDR2 are MDHEN and SYDVKM. The CDR3 has 16 residues. V lost 5 bases to trimming and J lost 5 bases; unmatched junction nucleotides: 14. In DNA, the CDR3 is TGTGCCAGCAGTCTCCGGCTAGCGGTGTTTGGTGAGACCCAGTACTTC. Protein product: CASSLRLAVFGETQYF.

The chain uses TRBV28 and TRBJ2-7; tentatively, D is TRBD2 (9 bases). Trimming took 7 bases from V and 7 from J, leaving 23 bases between them. CDR1 is MDHEN, CDR2 SYDVKM, per germline. This CDR3 has 15 amino acids. Written as DNA, the CDR3 is TGTGCCAGCAAAGGACAGGGACTAGCTCAAAGGGAGCAGTACTTC. It is translated as CASKGQGLAQREQYF.

The V gene is TRBV11-2, the J gene TRBJ2-7; 10 bases map to TRBD1. CDR3 length: 18 amino acids. CDR1 SGHAT and CDR2 FQNNGV come from the germline V gene. The junction had 12 bases not matched to a gene; V was cut back by 2 bases and J by 2 bases. For the CDR3, the DNA is TGTGCCAGCAGCTTAACCGGGACAGGGGCCCCAAACGCCTACGAGCAGTACTTC. Translated: CASSLTGTGAPNAYEQYF.

The CDR3 sequence is CSVEPGSEQFF. The CDR3 nucleotides are TGCAGCGTTGAACCCGGGAGTGAGCAGTTCTTC. The rearrangement uses TRBV29-1 and TRBJ2-1; a possible D gene is TRBD2 (6 bases). The V end was cut by 2 bases, the J end by 9 bases, with 8 bases between. The germline CDR1 and CDR2 sequences are SQVTM and ANQGSEA. This CDR3 comprises 11 residues.

The V gene is TRBV6-5, the J gene TRBJ1-4, with 8 positions matching TRBD1. V was pared by 2 bases and J by 7 bases, with 6 bases of the junction left unmatched. This CDR3 is 15 amino acids long. Germline CDR1 reads MNHEY; CDR2 reads SVGAGI. The CDR3 is CASSYTDRGGEKLFF. CDR3 coding DNA: TGTGCCAGCAGTTACACCGACAGGGGCGGTGAAAAACTGTTTTTT.

The gene calls are TRBV28 and TRBJ2-1; no clear D. Germline CDR1 MDHEN, CDR2 SYDVKM. The CDR3 contains 14 residues. With 10 bases removed from V and 5 bases from J, the gap between germline ends came to 18 bases. The CDR3 reads CATLVETIDNEQFF. The CDR3, as DNA: TGTGCCACCCTGGTAGAGACAATAGACAATGAGCAGTTCTTC.

The V gene is TRBV7-8, the J gene TRBJ2-7; D uncertain. The CDR3 extends over 14 amino acids. The V gene's germline CDR1 is SGHVS and CDR2 FQNEAQ. The V end was cut by 7 bases, the J end by 0 bases, with 13 bases between. The DNA of the CDR3 is TGTGCCAGCACCCGAGAGACTGGCTCCTACGAGCAGTACTTC. Translation: CASTRETGSYEQYF.

The V gene is TRBV7-8, the J gene TRBJ2-1, with 10 bases identical to TRBD2. The V gene's germline CDR1 is SGHVS and CDR2 FQNEAQ. V shed 7 bases, J shed 5 bases, and the junction held 2 bases outside the gene matches. CDR3 length: 13 amino acids. CDR3 amino acids: CASNGLADNEQFF. The CDR3 bases are TGTGCCAGCAACGGACTAGCGGACAATGAGCAGTTCTTC. The complete variable domain, with remaining parts taken from reference TRBV7-8 and TRBJ2-1, reads GAGVSQSPRYKVAKRGQDVALRCDPISGHVSLFWYQQALGQGPEFLTYFQNEAQLDKSGLPSDRFFAERPEGSVSTLKIQRTQQEDSAVYLCASNGLADNEQFFGPGTRLTVL.

The V gene is TRBV5-1, the J gene TRBJ2-1; 8 bases fit TRBD2. The length of the CDR3 is 15 residues. Germline V CDR1 and CDR2: SGHRS, YFSETQ. With V trimmed by 4 bases and J by 5 bases, 8 bases remained unmatched. The CDR3 sequence: CASSPRLATNNEQFF. CDR3 coding DNA: TGCGCCAGCAGCCCTCGACTAGCGACTAACAATGAGCAGTTCTTC.